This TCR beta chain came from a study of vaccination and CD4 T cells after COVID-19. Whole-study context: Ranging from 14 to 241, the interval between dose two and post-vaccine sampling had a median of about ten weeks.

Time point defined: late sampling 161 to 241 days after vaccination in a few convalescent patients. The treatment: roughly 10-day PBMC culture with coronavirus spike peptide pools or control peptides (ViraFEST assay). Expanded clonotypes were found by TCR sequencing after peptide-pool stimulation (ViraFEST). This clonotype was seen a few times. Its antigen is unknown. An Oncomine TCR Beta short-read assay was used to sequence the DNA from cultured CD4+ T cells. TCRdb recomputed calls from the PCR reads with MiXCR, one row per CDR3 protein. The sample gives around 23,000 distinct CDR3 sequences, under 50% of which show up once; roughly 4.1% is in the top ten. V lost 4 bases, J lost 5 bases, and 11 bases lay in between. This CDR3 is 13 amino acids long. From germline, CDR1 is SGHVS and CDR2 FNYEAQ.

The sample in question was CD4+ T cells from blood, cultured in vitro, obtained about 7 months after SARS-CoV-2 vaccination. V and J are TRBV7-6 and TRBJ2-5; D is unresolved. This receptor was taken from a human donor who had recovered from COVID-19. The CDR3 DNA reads TGTGCCAGCAGCTCTCAGGATGGGGAGACCCAGTACTTC. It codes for CASSSQDGETQYF. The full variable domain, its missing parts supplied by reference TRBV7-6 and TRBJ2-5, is GAGVSQSPRYKVTKRGQDVALRCDPISGHVSLYWYRQALGQGPEFLTYFNYEAQQDKSGLPNDRFSAERPEGSISTLTIQRTEQRDSAMYRCASSSQDGETQYFGPGTRLLVL.